This T cell receptor (beta chain) emerged from a study of blood T cells in healthy people across ages. The second PCR ran roughly 6 to 12 cycles with a sample-barcoded 5' primer and J-beta primers. Any given sample supplied a minimum of 2.5 million CDR3-containing paired-end reads. TCRdb re-called the 5' RACE reads through MiXCR, storing one row per CDR3 protein. The table has some 900,000 distinct CDR3 sequences, around 48% seen once; the top ten hold about an eighth. Germline V gene sequence: CDR1 SQVTM, CDR2 ANQGSEA. Trimming took off 3 bases at V and 5 bases at J, with 10 bases between the two ends. CDR3 length equals 12 residues. Ten or more counts support this clonotype. In terms of origin and age, donors were healthy Caucasian individuals from Russia aged 6 to 90. Donors gave roughly 10 milliliters of peripheral blood apiece. Extraction yielded at least 5 micrograms of total RNA per sample.

Specimen: blood. The chain combines TRBV29-1 with TRBJ2-5; tentative D call: TRBD1 (6 bases). This TCR derives from a man aged 25 to 45 in good health. CDR3 in DNA: TGCAGCGTTGATGGGGGCAGGGAGACCCAGTACTTC. It translates to CSVDGGRETQYF.